This T cell receptor (beta chain) was documented in a study of shared clonotypes between healthy human individuals. Background on the study: A donor's plate count was three for CD4 naive and three for CD4 memory; CD8 naive had two and CD8 memory one.

This clone was detected only once. Its target is unknown. Study results and caveats: Clonotypes shared by all four donors outscored non-shared clonotypes in generation probability. Larger richness was generally estimated for naive than memory subsets.

The CDR3 spans 15 residues. Unmatched junction bases numbered 8, after V lost 6 bases and J lost 1 base. Germline V gene data show CDR1 as MNHEY and CDR2 as SVGAGI. The repertoire was sequenced with immunoSEQ multiplex PCR; TCRdb's copy has only in-frame clones and lacks some. The table records 2 million to 2.5 million clones, 85% to 95% of them present only once. Healthy and HIV-negative, the adult donors had no recent acute infections or vaccinations. The sequence was obtained from a man between 18 and 29 years old in good health. Some clones in this sample may be carry-over from other donors' samples. The sequenced material came from naive CD4+ T cells from PBMCs. Subset reported: CD45RA+ positively selected. The rearrangement links TRBV6-5 to TRBJ1-1, with TRBD1 matching over 7 bases. The chain's CDR3 is CASRPPGQPNTEAFF. The CDR3 bases are TGTGCCAGCAGGCCCCCGGGACAGCCGAACACTGAAGCTTTCTTT.